The 28 T cell receptor beta chains listed next were all sequenced from one sample in a study of CD8+ T cells in alopecia areata. It was cDNA, reverse transcribed from extracted RNA, that served as the sequencing template. The data were produced by immunoSEQ multiplex PCR, yet TCRdb's version contains in-frame clones alone and is incomplete. The sample contains about 180,000 clones, just under 60% of which appear only once. Sample: CD4+ T cells sorted from blood, taken at week 0. The receptor set was obtained from a human donor with alopecia areata.

V and J are TRBV6-5 and TRBJ1-6; possible D gene TRBD1, 5 bases. From germline, CDR1 is MNHEY and CDR2 SVGAGI. The CDR3 totals 15 residues. V lost 2 bases, J lost 5 bases, and 10 bases lay in between. The CDR3 DNA reads TGTGCCAGCAGTTACCGCCCAGGGCATAATTCACCCCTCCACTTT. It is translated as CASSYRPGHNSPLHF.

This chain joins TRBV15 and TRBJ2-7; D remains unclear. V lost 0 bases and J 2 bases, leaving 5 bases between the germline ends. Germline V gene data show CDR1 as LNHNV and CDR2 as YYDKDF (reference sequence). CDR3 length: 13 amino acids. This CDR3 reads CATSREVAYEQYF. The CDR3, as DNA: TGTGCCACCAGCAGAGAGGTGGCCTACGAGCAGTACTTC.

The chain recombines TRBV11-3 with TRBJ2-5, with D possibly being TRBD1 (6 bases). Between the trimmed V and J ends, which lost 5 bases and 4 bases, there was a span of 14 bases. Germline CDR1 reads SGHNT; CDR2 reads YENEEA. CDR3 length: 14 residues. CDR3 in DNA: TGTGCCAGCAGCCAAGATGGGGGCGGAGAGACCCAGTACTTC. Residues: CASSQDGGGETQYF.

The chain employs TRBV11-2 and TRBJ1-1, with a possible D match to TRBD1 (6 bases). CDR3 length: 13 residues. Trimming pared 2 bases from V and 4 bases from J, leaving 8 bases between. Germline CDR1 and CDR2: SGHAT and FQNNGV. CDR3 residues: CASSLYRATEAFF. CDR3 in DNA: TGTGCCAGCAGCTTATACAGGGCCACTGAAGCTTTCTTT.

The chain carries TRBV7-2 and TRBJ1-1, with 9 bases identical to TRBD1. CDR1 is SGHTA and CDR2 is FQGNSA in the germline V gene. The CDR3 has 18 residues. Trimming took 4 bases from V and 6 from J; bases not matched to a gene: 18. CDR3: CASSSTGTGRIFLPEAFF. In nucleotides, the CDR3 is TGTGCCAGCAGCTCAACCGGGACAGGGAGGATCTTTTTACCTGAAGCTTTCTTT.

J is TRBJ1-2 and V is TRBV10-2; TRBD1 matches at 7 bases. CDR3 length equals 13 residues. CDR1 and CDR2 (germline): WSHSY, SAAADI. The V segment lost 6 bases and the J segment 3 bases; nucleotides outside the gene matches: 4. The CDR3 DNA follows: TGCGCCAGCAGCCGTCAGGGGGACTATGGCTACACCTTC. It encodes CASSRQGDYGYTF.

The chain is built from TRBV10-3 and TRBJ2-3, with 10 bases identical to TRBD2. The germline V gene encodes CDR1 ENHRY and CDR2 SYGVKD. Germline trimming cut 11 bases from V and 1 base from J; bases unmatched to any gene: 3. The CDR3 has 13 residues. This chain's CDR3 is CASGTSGTDTQYF. The CDR3, as DNA: TGTGCCTCCGGGACTAGCGGCACAGATACGCAGTATTTT.

This clone was observed once. The rearrangement joins TRBV6-5 to TRBJ1-2; D is perhaps TRBD1 (5 bases). The CDR3 sequence is 13 residues long. Trimming removed 2 bases from V and 3 bases from J, with 7 bases in between. Germline V lookup: CDR1 MNHEY, CDR2 SVGAGI. CDR3 residues: CASSYGADYGYTF. The CDR3 DNA sequence: TGTGCCAGCAGTTACGGGGCGGACTATGGCTACACCTTC.

V is TRBV2 and J is TRBJ1-5; D unclear. The CDR3 contains 13 residues. V was shortened by 6 bases and J by 7 bases, with 13 bases between the two germline ends. Germline assignment: CDR1 SNHLY and CDR2 FYNNEI. The CDR3 DNA is TGTGCCAGCAGCCCCGAATCCTGGCAGCCCCAGCATTTT. Its protein product is CASSPESWQPQHF. The whole variable domain, filled in from reference TRBV2 and TRBJ1-5, reads EPEVTQTPSHQVTQMGQEVILRCVPISNHLYFYWYRQILGQKVEFLVSFYNNEISEKSEIFDDQFSVERPDGSNFTLKIRSTKLEDSAMYFCASSPESWQPQHFGDGTRLSIL.

The genes are TRBV7-9 and TRBJ2-3; no reliable D call. The V and J ends lost 3 bases and 2 bases respectively, with 9 bases between them. The germline gives CDR1 SEHNR, CDR2 FQNEAQ (reference sequence). CDR3 size: 14 residues. The CDR3 DNA follows: TGTGCCAGCAGCTTGTCCAGATACACAGATACGCAGTATTTT. It encodes CASSLSRYTDTQYF.

In its sample, this clone was seen a few times. The chain carries TRBV27 and TRBJ1-4; D is unclear. With 5 bases removed from V and 0 bases from J, the gap between germline ends came to 4 bases. In germline, CDR1 is MNHEY, CDR2 SMNVEV (reference sequence). The CDR3 consists of 13 residues. CDR3 region: CASSPSTNEKLFF. The DNA of the CDR3 is TGTGCCAGCAGTCCTTCAACTAATGAAAAACTGTTTTTT.

This clone was detected only a few times. The chain is built from TRBV4-2 and TRBJ2-7; TRBD2 agrees at 8 bases. The germline gives CDR1 LGHNA, CDR2 YNFKEQ. The CDR3 runs 17 residues. V was clipped by 1 base and J by 0 bases; unmatched bases: 8. CDR3: CASSQASTSGYSYEQYF. The CDR3 DNA sequence: TGTGCCAGCAGCCAAGCTTCTACTAGCGGCTACTCCTACGAGCAGTACTTC.

This clone has only a few counts. The genes are TRBV6-5 and TRBJ2-7; 9 bases are shared with TRBD2. Germline CDR1 MNHEY, CDR2 SVGAGI. The CDR3 extends over 15 amino acids. V dropped 0 bases and J dropped 3; count of bases not matched to a gene: 3. This CDR3 is CASSYSTRGGYEQYF. CDR3 nucleotides: TGTGCCAGCAGTTACTCGACGCGGGGGGGCTACGAGCAGTACTTC.

The J gene is TRBJ2-1, the V gene TRBV4-2; 7 nucleotides line up with TRBD2. This CDR3 comprises 15 residues. Trimming removed 3 bases from V and 4 bases from J; junction bases left unmatched: 6. CDR1 and CDR2 from the germline V gene are LGHNA and YNFKEQ. The CDR3 sequence: CASSQLGRGYNEQFF. In DNA form, the CDR3 reads TGTGCCAGCAGCCAGTTAGGGCGGGGGTACAATGAGCAGTTCTTC.

The chain recombines TRBV25-1 with TRBJ1-2; TRBD1 is a possible D gene (6 bases). Per the germline V gene, CDR1 is MGHDK and CDR2 is SYGVNS. CDR3 length: 16 residues. V was clipped by 1 base and J by 4 bases, with 16 bases between them. DNA for the CDR3: TGTGCCAGCAGTGAATCGGGTCCGACAGGAAGCTATGGCTACACCTTC. Its translation: CASSESGPTGSYGYTF.

The genes are TRBV6-5 and TRBJ1-4; D is ambiguous. Germline V gene sequence: CDR1 MNHEY, CDR2 SVGAGI. V shed 4 bases and J shed 7 bases, with 7 bases lying between them. The CDR3 spans 12 residues. The CDR3 loop is CASSFGLEKLFF. The CDR3 DNA sequence: TGTGCCAGCAGTTTCGGACTTGAAAAACTGTTTTTT.

The chain carries TRBV2 and TRBJ2-1; TRBD2 aligns across 13 bases. V lost 8 bases and J lost 6; bases outside the gene matches: 4. Germline assignment: CDR1 SNHLY and CDR2 FYNNEI. This CDR3 has 14 amino acids. CDR3 DNA sequence: TGTGCCAGCCTGACTAGCGGGGGGCCCAATGAGCAGTTCTTC. It is translated as CASLTSGGPNEQFF.

This chain links TRBV10-3 with TRBJ1-5; D call uncertain. CDR1 ENHRY and CDR2 SYGVKD come from the germline V gene. This CDR3 has 15 residues. The V and J ends lost 3 bases and 0 bases respectively, with 9 bases between them. The CDR3 DNA reads as TGTGCCATCAGTGATGAGGCCGATAGCAATCAGCCCCAGCATTTT. This gives the protein CAISDEADSNQPQHF.

This clone occurred a few times. The chain uses TRBV6-5 and TRBJ2-7; D is unclear. The CDR3 sequence is 13 residues long. The V gene lost 0 bases and the J gene lost 7 bases, with 10 bases spanning the gap. CDR1 and CDR2 from the germline V gene are MNHEY and SVGAGI. The CDR3 nucleotides are TGTGCCAGCAGTTACTCATTGGGATGGGAGCAGTACTTC. It is translated as CASSYSLGWEQYF.

The chain links TRBV7-3 to TRBJ2-1; D gene unclear. CDR1 and CDR2 from the germline V gene are SGHTA and FQGTGA. The V gene lost 2 bases and the J gene lost 5 bases, with 7 bases spanning the gap. The CDR3 has 13 residues. For the CDR3, the DNA is TGTGCCAGCAGCTTACCCAGTGACAATGAGCAGTTCTTC. Translating gives CASSLPSDNEQFF.

The gene calls are TRBV18 and TRBJ1-2; the D gene is possibly TRBD1 (6 bases). Germline CDR1 and CDR2: KGHSH and LQKENI. This CDR3 spans 14 amino acids. V lost 1 base to trimming and J lost 5 bases, with 11 bases between them. CDR3 protein: CASSPRGQAYGYTF. The CDR3 region has the DNA TGTGCCAGCTCACCACGGGGGCAGGCATATGGCTACACCTTC.

This chain uses TRBV5-1 with TRBJ2-1, with TRBD2 matching 10 bases. This CDR3 is built from 15 residues. V lost 3 bases, J lost 2 bases, and 2 bases stayed unmatched. Germline CDR1 reads SGHRS; CDR2 reads YFSETQ. This chain's CDR3 is CASSSSGGAYNEQFF. In DNA form, the CDR3 reads TGCGCCAGCAGCTCCAGCGGGGGGGCCTACAATGAGCAGTTCTTC.

There are a few counts of this clone. This sequence joins TRBV27 and TRBJ1-5; D remains unclear. The CDR3 length is 14 residues. Germline values: CDR1 MNHEY, CDR2 SMNVEV (reference sequence). V shed 2 bases and J shed 5 bases, with 10 bases lying between them. The CDR3 coding sequence is TGTGCCAGCAGTTTAGACCCAAAATATCAGCCCCAGCATTTT. Translation gives CASSLDPKYQPQHF.

The chain has TRBV11-3 and TRBJ2-3; no clear D. Germline CDR1 is SGHNT and CDR2 is YENEEA. V lost 1 base and J lost 4, with 3 bases in between. CDR3 length: 12 residues. CDR3 in DNA: TGTGCCAGCAGCTTAGTCCCAGATACGCAGTATTTT. This translates into CASSLVPDTQYF.

J is TRBJ1-2 and V is TRBV12-5; no clear D. CDR3 size: 12 residues. Trimming cost V 7 bases and J 2 bases, with 8 bases left between them. Per germline, CDR1 LGHNT and CDR2 FRNRAP. CDR3 sequence reads: CASAERNYGYTF. The CDR3 nucleotides are TGTGCTAGTGCCGAGAGAAACTATGGCTACACCTTC.

The chain links TRBV29-1 to TRBJ1-5; 8 bases are a match to TRBD1. The CDR3 sequence is 13 residues long. J lost 6 bases, V lost 6 bases, and 7 bases had no gene match. Germline values: CDR1 SQVTM, CDR2 ANQGSEA. The CDR3 is CSVETGVGQPQHF. CDR3 bases: TGCAGCGTGGAGACAGGGGTCGGTCAGCCCCAGCATTTT.

The chain carries TRBV10-3 and TRBJ2-7, with D perhaps matching TRBD2 (6 bases). Germline V gene data show CDR1 as ENHRY and CDR2 as SYGVKD. CDR3 size: 13 residues. Trimming cost V 3 bases and J 3 bases, with 9 bases left between them. For the CDR3, the DNA is TGTGCCATCAGTGATGGAGGGGTCTACGAGCAGTACTTC. The encoded protein is CAISDGGVYEQYF.

This clone has just one count. The chain is built from TRBV7-6 and TRBJ2-3, with TRBD1 matching over 9 bases. J was trimmed by 2 bases and V by 1 base; bases with no gene match: 4. CDR3 size: 16 residues. CDR1 is SGHVS, CDR2 FNYEAQ, per germline. The CDR3 loop is CASSLGTGVATDTQYF. In DNA, the CDR3 is TGTGCCAGCAGCTTAGGGACAGGGGTGGCCACAGATACGCAGTATTTT.